A single sample is the source of the 6 T cell receptor beta chains below, sequenced in a study of blood T cell repertoires in COVID-19. Libraries were prepared by immunoSEQ multiplex PCR; TCRdb keeps only in-frame clonotypes and omits some of them. The sample gives 150,000 to 200,000 clones, roughly 88% of which show up once; approximately 14% is in the top ten. The sequencing sample was made of PBMCs or T cells enriched from blood (not recorded which). The receptor set was obtained from a man aged 50 or older who had recovered from COVID-19.

This clone was observed many times. V gene TRBV4-1 combines with J gene TRBJ1-5; the D is unclear. Germline CDR1 MGHRA, CDR2 YSYEKL. The V gene lost 0 bases and the J gene lost 4 bases, with 16 bases spanning the gap. The CDR3 is 17 residues long. The DNA for the CDR3 is TGCGCCAGCAGCCAAGAAATGACCGCGGTAGCAAATCAGCCCCAGCATTTT. Encoded protein: CASSQEMTAVANQPQHF.

This chain joins TRBV5-8 and TRBJ1-5; D might be TRBD1 (5 bases). Germline loops: CDR1 SGHTS, CDR2 YDEGEE. The CDR3 has 14 amino acids. Trimming took off 1 base at V and 7 bases at J, with 12 bases between the two ends. The CDR3: CASSLNPGGQPQHF. Written as DNA, the CDR3 is TGTGCCAGCAGCTTGAACCCCGGGGGGCAGCCCCAGCATTTT.

This clone came up once. The chain carries TRBV18 and TRBJ2-1, with TRBD2 matching over 10 bases. Germline CDR1 is KGHSH and CDR2 is LQKENI. V lost 1 base, J lost 10 bases, and 10 bases stayed unmatched. The CDR3 covers 16 residues. DNA for the CDR3: TGTGCCAGCTCACCACGGACTAGCGGCTTTCAGGAGGAGCAGTTCTTC. Its protein product is CASSPRTSGFQEEQFF.

The rearrangement links TRBV7-8 to TRBJ2-5, with 7 bases lining up with TRBD2. Trimming took 4 bases from V and 5 from J; bases not matched to a gene: 4. This CDR3 is 13 amino acids long. The germline gives CDR1 SGHVS, CDR2 FQNEAQ. Written as DNA, the CDR3 is TGTGCCAGCAGCTCTCTAGCGGTGGAGACCCAGTACTTC. Amino acid sequence: CASSSLAVETQYF.

This clone turned up a few times. The chain joins TRBV19 to TRBJ1-6; maybe TRBD1 (6 bases). Looked up from germline, CDR1 is LNHDA and CDR2 is SQIVND (reference sequence). This CDR3 is 15 amino acids long. V lost 8 bases, J lost 6 bases, and 17 bases lay in between. The CDR3 nucleotides read TGTGCCAGTCGGCTAGGCAGGGGAGTTAATTCACCCCTCCACTTT. This gives the protein CASRLGRGVNSPLHF.

The chain carries TRBV5-1 and TRBJ2-1; 8 bases map to TRBD1. Germline V gene data show CDR1 as SGHRS and CDR2 as YFSETQ. This CDR3 has 15 amino acids. V lost 4 bases to trimming and J lost 0 bases; unmatched junction nucleotides: 3. The CDR3 region has the DNA TGCGCCAGCAGCACGGGACAGGCCTCCTACAATGAGCAGTTCTTC. Protein sequence: CASSTGQASYNEQFF.